These 4 T cell receptor beta chains came from one sample sequenced in a study of CD8+CD57+ T cells in acquired aplastic anemia (dated by TCRdb to the late 2010s). Sequencing was performed on an Illumina HiSeq 2000. TCR beta VDJ combination and CDR3 sequence profiling used genomic DNA as the template. Clones were called with MiXCR by TCRdb after fastp trimmed the public reads at Q25, and only in-frame beta chains were retained. Rows are unified per CDR3 protein, each entry keeping the most common DNA and genes. A total of 150,000 or so distinct CDR3 sequences appear in this sample, less than 60% of them only once. Around 2.9% of the sample rests with the top ten. Patients chosen for sequencing had shown expansion of CD8+CD57+ cells by flow cytometry. The sample taken for sequencing was sorted CD4+, CD8+, or CD8+CD57+ T cells (not recorded which) from PBMCs. Every receptor here comes from a human donor with aplastic anemia.

V and J are TRBV27 and TRBJ2-5, with 7 bases that match TRBD2. Germline V gene sequence: CDR1 MNHEY, CDR2 SMNVEV (reference sequence). The CDR3 runs to 15 residues. The junction had 10 bases not matched to a gene; V was cut back by 5 bases and J by 4 bases. CDR3 DNA sequence: TGTGCCAGCAGTCGAAGGACGGGGAGGGGAGAGACCCAGTACTTC. Amino acid sequence: CASSRRTGRGETQYF.

This clonotype appeared many times. V usage is TRBV2 and J usage is TRBJ1-2; D gene ambiguous. CDR1 is SNHLY and CDR2 is FYNNEI in the germline V gene. This CDR3 has 14 amino acids. V gave up 2 bases and J gave up 1 base, with 8 bases separating them. CDR3 DNA: TGTGCCAGCAGTGAATTAGCGGTTAACTATGGCTACACCTTC. It codes for CASSELAVNYGYTF. Based on the CDR3 plus reference TRBV2 and TRBJ1-2, the full variable domain is EPEVTQTPSHQVTQMGQEVILRCVPISNHLYFYWYRQILGQKVEFLVSFYNNEISEKSEIFDDQFSVERPDGSNFTLKIRSTKLEDSAMYFCASSELAVNYGYTFGSGTRLTVV.

The chain carries TRBV25-1 and TRBJ1-6; 9 bases fit TRBD1. The CDR3 sequence is 15 residues long. V shed 7 bases and J 8 bases; nucleotides not matched to a gene: 9. Germline assignment: CDR1 MGHDK and CDR2 SYGVNS. CDR3 region: CASTQGQGLDSPLHF. In nucleotides, the CDR3 is TGTGCCAGCACACAGGGACAGGGTCTCGATTCACCCCTCCACTTT.

This clonotype was observed a few times. The gene calls are TRBV10-2 and TRBJ2-1; possible D gene TRBD1, 5 bases. The CDR3 is 16 amino acids. In germline, CDR1 is WSHSY, CDR2 SAAADI. V was clipped by 3 bases and J by 0 bases, with 12 bases between them. CDR3 coding DNA: TGCGCCAGCAGTGACCCGACAGCGATCTCCTACAATGAGCAGTTCTTC. Its protein product is CASSDPTAISYNEQFF.